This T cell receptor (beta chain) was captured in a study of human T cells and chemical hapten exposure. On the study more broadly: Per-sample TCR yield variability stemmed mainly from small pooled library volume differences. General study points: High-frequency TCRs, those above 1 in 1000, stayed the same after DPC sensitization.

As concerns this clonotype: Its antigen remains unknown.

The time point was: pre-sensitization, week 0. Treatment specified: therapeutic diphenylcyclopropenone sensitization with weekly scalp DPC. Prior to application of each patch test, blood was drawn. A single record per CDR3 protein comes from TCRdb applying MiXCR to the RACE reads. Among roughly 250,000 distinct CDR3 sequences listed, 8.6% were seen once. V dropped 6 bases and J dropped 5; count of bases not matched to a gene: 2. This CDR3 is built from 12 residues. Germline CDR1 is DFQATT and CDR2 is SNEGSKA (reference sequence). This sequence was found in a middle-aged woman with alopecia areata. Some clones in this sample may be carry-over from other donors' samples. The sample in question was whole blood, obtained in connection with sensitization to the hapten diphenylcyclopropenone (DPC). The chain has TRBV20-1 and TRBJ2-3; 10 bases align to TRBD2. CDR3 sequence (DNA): TGCAGTGCCTTAGCGGGGGGAGATACGCAGTATTTT. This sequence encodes CSALAGGDTQYF.